The sequence of this T cell receptor (beta chain) was determined in a study of blood T cell repertoires in COVID-19. The CDR3 sequence is 13 residues long. Germline lookup yields CDR1 SEHNR and CDR2 FQNEAQ (reference sequence). The V and J ends lost 5 bases and 4 bases, in that order; junction bases with no gene match: 3. Clones were sequenced by immunoSEQ multiplex PCR, and TCRdb holds only the in-frame ones, with some missing. The sample has about 140,000 clones, roughly 84% seen once. This receptor was identified in a man aged 25 to 40 with COVID-19, enrolled during active disease. The sequencing input was peripheral blood. This chain uses TRBV7-9 with TRBJ1-1; the match to TRBD1 covers 8 bases. CDR3 DNA sequence: TGTGCCAGCAGCCTCGGGACAGGCACTGAAGCTTTCTTT. Translated: CASSLGTGTEAFF.